Following are 5 T cell receptor beta chains from one sample sequenced in a study of low-dose radiotherapy and immunotherapy resistance in tumors. Primers targeting TRAV and TRBV primed first-strand cDNA, covering alpha and beta chains. PCR amplification of the TCRs was performed with Phusion for approximately 20 PCR cycles, and it relied on a constant-region primer together with a V-primer adapter. TCRdb reprocessed the reads via MiXCR and lists one record per CDR3 protein. The data hold under 70,000 distinct CDR3 sequences, with 25% observed a single time. Time point specified: before trial treatment. Sample: PBMCs, taken before treatment. The receptor set was obtained from a male donor with prostate cancer.

This clonotype was counted ten times or more. V usage is TRBV2 and J usage is TRBJ1-5; perhaps TRBD1 as D (5 bases). V lost 0 bases and J lost 3, with 9 bases in between. CDR1 is SNHLY and CDR2 is FYNNEI in the germline V gene. CDR3 length equals 15 residues. CDR3 protein: CASSEARGNNQPQHF. CDR3 in DNA: TGTGCCAGCAGTGAAGCAAGGGGAAACAATCAGCCCCAGCATTTT.

This clonotype was picked up many times. This chain joins TRBV14 and TRBJ2-7, with D possibly matching TRBD1 (6 bases). Between the trimmed V and J ends, which lost 0 bases and 3 bases, there was a span of 12 bases. The CDR3 totals 15 residues. Germline assignment: CDR1 SGHDN and CDR2 FVKESK. This chain's CDR3 is CASSQDDRQGYEQYF. The CDR3 nucleotides read TGTGCCAGCAGCCAAGATGACAGGCAAGGCTACGAGCAGTACTTC. Complete variable domain (other parts from reference TRBV14 and TRBJ2-7): EAGVTQFPSHSVIEKGQTVTLRCDPISGHDNLYWYRRVMGKEIKFLLHFVKESKQDESGMPNNRFLAERTGGTYSTLKVQPAELEDSGVYFCASSQDDRQGYEQYFGPGTRLTVT.

This clonotype was counted many times. This rearrangement joins TRBV18 to TRBJ1-4; possible D gene TRBD1, 6 bases. The CDR3 consists of 18 residues. Germline lookup yields CDR1 KGHSH and CDR2 LQKENI. V was cut by 3 bases and J by 4 bases, with 21 bases left in between. This CDR3 is CASSPDRARTAVNEKLFF. The CDR3 nucleotides read TGTGCCAGCTCACCGGATCGAGCACGGACAGCGGTTAATGAAAAACTGTTTTTT.

This clonotype was observed at least ten times. The chain couples TRBV28 to TRBJ2-3, with D tentatively TRBD2 (5 bases). Trimming pared 4 bases from V and 2 bases from J, leaving 13 bases between. The CDR3 spans 15 residues. The germline V gene has CDR1 MDHEN and CDR2 SYDVKM. This CDR3 reads CASSSPPGNTDTQYF. CDR3 DNA sequence: TGTGCCAGCAGTTCCCCTCCGGGGAACACAGATACGCAGTATTTT.

This clonotype has only a few counts. This sequence is one base from a far larger clone and is likely a read error. The rearrangement joins TRBV12-3 or TRBV12-4 to TRBJ2-7; 8 nucleotides align to TRBD2. The length of the CDR3 is 12 residues. Trimming removed 6 bases from V and 7 bases from J; junction bases left unmatched: 5. The CDR3 DNA reads TGTGCCAGCAGAGGACTAGCTTATGAGCAGTACTTC. Amino acid sequence: CASRGLAYEQYF.